The entry below describes one T cell receptor (beta chain). Study processing details: Amplification of reference gene primers was used by the study to estimate nucleated cell counts. Profiled with immunoSEQ multiplex PCR; TCRdb holds only in-frame clones, not every one. The D gene and trimming were derived from the DNA, and the V and J assignments and clone size from that table. The data contain 150,000 to 200,000 clones, 86% of them singletons. It was during active infection that Seattle patients were enrolled and then longitudinally followed. This sample is drawn from a study of blood T cell repertoires in COVID-19. For the study at large: Samples taken during acute and convalescent COVID-19 were collected in the United States, Italy and Spain. T cells, B-cell-depleted T cells, or PBMCs provided the cDNA or gDNA that served as material.

V lost 1 base to trimming and J lost 2 bases; unmatched junction nucleotides: 18. This CDR3 comprises 21 residues. The germline V gene encodes CDR1 LGHNA and CDR2 YNFKEQ. V gene TRBV4-2 combines with J gene TRBJ2-7; TRBD2 agrees at 12 bases. The sequencing sample was made of peripheral blood. The receptor's source is an older woman with COVID-19, enrolled during active disease. The CDR3 DNA reads as TGTGCCAGCAGCCAAGCCCAAAGGGGGCTAGCGGGAGGGCTACGAACCTACGAGCAGTACTTC. It encodes CASSQAQRGLAGGLRTYEQYF.